The 31 T cell receptor beta chains reported below all come from one sample, sequenced in a study of T-cell reconstitution after alpha-beta-depleted transplantation in children. Using unique molecular identifiers, the investigators prepared the TCRbeta library. A single record per CDR3 protein comes from TCRdb applying MiXCR to the PCR reads. The sample has hundreds of thousands of distinct CDR3 sequences, roughly 15% seen once; the top ten hold 0.85% to 1.3%. The source material was PBMCs from the stem cell graft donor, sampled from the stem cell graft. The receptors shown here come from a human donor who donated a stem cell graft to a child with acute myeloid leukemia.

The chain has TRBV28 and TRBJ2-1; 8 nucleotides match TRBD2. Germline trimming cut 6 bases from V and 2 bases from J; bases unmatched to any gene: 6. Looked up from germline, CDR1 is MDHEN and CDR2 is SYDVKM. The CDR3 spans 15 residues. The CDR3 is CASRTGTRAYNEQFF. In DNA, the CDR3 is TGTGCCAGCAGGACGGGGACTAGAGCCTACAATGAGCAGTTCTTC. Looking up the rest from reference TRBV28 and TRBJ2-1 gives the full variable domain: DVKVTQSSRYLVKRTGEKVFLECVQDMDHENMFWYRQDPGLGLRLIYFSYDVKMKEKGDIPEGYSVSREKKERFSLILESASTNQTSMYLCASRTGTRAYNEQFFGPGTRLTVL.

This clonotype was seen just once. Possible read error: a much larger clone is one base away. The chain joins TRBV20-1 to TRBJ2-7; possibly TRBD1 or TRBD2 for D (5 bases each). This CDR3 has 13 amino acids. Germline V gives CDR1 DFQATT, CDR2 SNEGSKA (reference sequence). The CDR3 coding sequence is TGCTGTGCTAGTCCCGGGGCATCCTACGAGCAGTACTTC. It translates to CCASPGASYEQYF.

The table lists this clonotype with many counts. The chain is built from TRBV20-1 and TRBJ2-1, with D tentatively TRBD2 (6 bases). The CDR3 covers 14 residues. Trimming removed 0 bases from V and 8 bases from J, with 14 bases in between. CDR1 DFQATT and CDR2 SNEGSKA come from the germline V gene (reference sequence). CDR3 in DNA: TGCAGTGCTAGAGAGACTAGACCCTTGGATGAGCAGTTCTTC. As protein: CSARETRPLDEQFF.

In this sample, this clonotype turned up a few times. The chain carries TRBV5-1 and TRBJ1-2; 8 bases are shared with TRBD1. Germline V gene lookup returns CDR1 SGHRS and CDR2 YFSETQ. V shed 7 bases and J 4 bases; nucleotides not matched to a gene: 9. The CDR3 has 14 amino acids. In nucleotides, the CDR3 is TGCGCCAGCGGGAAGGGACAGGCATCCTATGGCTACACCTTC. Its translation: CASGKGQASYGYTF.

The chain carries TRBV20-1 and TRBJ2-1; 8 positions agree with TRBD2. CDR1 and CDR2 from the germline V gene are DFQATT and SNEGSKA (reference sequence). The trim removed 0 bases at V and 3 bases at J, leaving 4 bases unmatched. The CDR3 consists of 15 residues. CDR3 region: CSARDMAGGYNEQFF. CDR3 coding DNA: TGCAGTGCTAGAGATATGGCGGGGGGCTACAATGAGCAGTTCTTC.

This clonotype was recorded at least ten times. The chain carries TRBV7-2 and TRBJ2-3; D gene unclear. This CDR3 contains 13 residues. Germline CDR1 SGHTA, CDR2 FQGNSA. The germline V and J ends were trimmed by 4 bases and 2 bases, with 7 bases remaining between them. The CDR3 protein is CASSYGLTDTQYF. CDR3 bases: TGTGCCAGCAGCTATGGGCTCACAGATACGCAGTATTTT.

This clonotype was seen a handful of times. The chain combines TRBV20-1 with TRBJ1-2, with D possibly TRBD1 on 5 matching bases. The CDR3 spans 15 residues. V was pared by 0 bases and J by 8 bases, with 19 bases between. CDR1 and CDR2 (germline): DFQATT, SNEGSKA (reference sequence). The CDR3 nucleotides are TGCAGTGCTAGAGATTGGGGGGAGGATTTTTTAGGCTACACCTTC. It encodes CSARDWGEDFLGYTF.

This clonotype has a count of ten or more. The gene calls are TRBV6-6 and TRBJ2-7, with TRBD1 matching over 7 bases. The CDR3 covers 13 residues. Germline CDR1 MNHNY, CDR2 SVGAGI (reference sequence). J gave up 2 bases and V 4 bases, and 2 bases lay outside the gene matches. The CDR3 protein is CASSSTGPYEQYV. The CDR3, as DNA: TGTGCCAGCAGTTCGACAGGGCCCTACGAGCAGTACGTC.

This clonotype was observed a handful of times. This chain joins TRBV20-1 and TRBJ2-7, with 9 bases matching TRBD2. The V gene's germline CDR1 is DFQATT and CDR2 SNEGSKA (reference sequence). The V and J ends lost 6 bases and 2 bases, in that order; junction bases with no gene match: 5. This CDR3 is built from 13 residues. The CDR3 sequence is CSAPGLAAYEQYV. CDR3 coding DNA: TGCAGTGCCCCGGGACTAGCTGCCTACGAGCAGTACGTC.

At least ten counts were recorded for this clonotype. This chain joins TRBV5-6 and TRBJ2-3; D uncertain. Germline assignment: CDR1 SGHDT and CDR2 YYEEEE. V lost 0 bases and J 2 bases, leaving 7 bases between the germline ends. This CDR3 is built from 14 residues. The CDR3 DNA reads TGTGCCAGCAGCTTGGACAGCTTCACAGATACGCAGTATTTT. Translating it yields CASSLDSFTDTQYF.

With respect to this clonotype: Given a much more abundant clone one base away, this may be a read error. The V and J genes are TRBV20-1 and TRBJ1-5; 7 bases agree with TRBD1. The CDR3 loop spans 15 amino acids. Germline-derived CDR1 and CDR2 are DFQATT and SNEGSKA (reference sequence). The CDR3 DNA sequence: TGCTGTGCCGAGGAGGGGGCCCAATACAATCAGCCCCAGCATTTT. Translation gives CCAEEGAQYNQPQHF.

This clonotype came up a few times. V usage is TRBV5-1 and J usage is TRBJ2-2; D not resolved. The ends were cut back, 0 bases at V and 2 bases at J, with 11 bases in the middle. CDR3 size: 16 residues. Per germline, CDR1 SGHRS and CDR2 YFSETQ. CDR3 bases: TGCGCCAGCAGCTTGGGGGCTTCTAGAAACACCGGGGAGCTGTTTTTT. Translating gives CASSLGASRNTGELFF.

The table lists this clonotype with many counts. This chain connects TRBV5-1 to TRBJ1-2; TRBD1 is a possible D gene (5 bases). In germline, CDR1 is SGHRS, CDR2 YFSETQ. The ends were cut back, 1 base at V and 2 bases at J, with 15 bases in the middle. The CDR3 is 16 amino acids. The CDR3 sequence: CASSLWGSGANYGYTF. DNA of the CDR3: TGCGCCAGCAGCTTGTGGGGCTCAGGAGCGAACTATGGCTACACCTTC.

This clonotype was picked up many times. The chain recombines TRBV6-6 with TRBJ2-7; 7 bases align to TRBD1. This CDR3 is 13 amino acids long. CDR1 and CDR2 from the germline V gene are MNHNY and SVGAGI (reference sequence). The trim removed 8 bases at V and 0 bases at J, leaving 4 bases unmatched. The CDR3 reads CASERTGSYEQYF. CDR3 sequence (DNA): TGTGCCAGCGAAAGGACAGGCTCCTACGAGCAGTACTTC.

This clonotype was observed at least ten times. For the CDR3, the DNA is TGCAGTGCTAGAGCTCCCCGTGGGTACAATGAGCAGTTCTTC. Protein product: CSARAPRGYNEQFF. The chain is built from TRBV20-1 and TRBJ2-1; D is unclear. Germline values: CDR1 DFQATT, CDR2 SNEGSKA (reference sequence). The CDR3 runs to 14 residues. V lost 1 base to trimming and J lost 4 bases, with 11 bases between them.

This clonotype appeared many times. This rearrangement joins TRBV20-1 to TRBJ2-2; D is ambiguous. The V and J ends lost 6 bases and 7 bases respectively, with 6 bases between them. CDR3 length: 10 amino acids. CDR1 and CDR2 (germline): DFQATT, SNEGSKA (reference sequence). The DNA of the CDR3 is TGCAGTGCATCGTACGGGGAGCTGTTTTTT. Protein sequence: CSASYGELFF.

This clonotype was seen a handful of times. This sequence joins TRBV24-1 and TRBJ2-1, with 14 bases that match TRBD2. Germline V lookup: CDR1 KGHDR, CDR2 SFDVKD. The CDR3 consists of 16 residues. With 4 bases clipped from V and 8 bases from J, the junction kept 6 bases outside the gene matches. The CDR3 is CATSDPGLAGVDEQFF. CDR3 in DNA: TGTGCCACCAGTGACCCGGGACTAGCGGGGGTTGATGAGCAGTTCTTC.

V and J are TRBV27 and TRBJ2-3; D is unclear. This CDR3 region has 15 residues. V was shortened by 7 bases and J by 1 base, with 15 bases between the two germline ends. Germline values: CDR1 MNHEY, CDR2 SMNVEV (reference sequence). CDR3: CASNFRNLGTDTQYF. The DNA of the CDR3 is TGTGCCAGCAATTTCCGCAACCTAGGCACAGATACGCAGTATTTT.

CDR3 DNA: TGCAGTGCCCTCATAACTAGCGGGGGCGGCGGGGAGCTGTTTTTT. Translated: CSALITSGGGGELFF. The V gene is TRBV20-1, the J gene TRBJ2-2; 11 nucleotides agree with TRBD2. V lost 6 bases to trimming and J lost 7 bases; unmatched junction nucleotides: 10. This CDR3 is 15 amino acids long. CDR1 is DFQATT, CDR2 SNEGSKA, per germline (reference sequence).

A few counts support this clonotype. The J gene is TRBJ2-6, the V gene TRBV10-3; the D gene is possibly TRBD2 (5 bases). There are 16 residues in the CDR3. The ends were cut back, 3 bases at V and 1 base at J, with 10 bases in the middle. Germline loops: CDR1 ENHRY, CDR2 SYGVKD. CDR3 nucleotides: TGTGCCATCAGTGACCCGGAGGTATCTGGGGCCAACGTCCTGACTTTC. This sequence encodes CAISDPEVSGANVLTF.

This clonotype was recorded only once. The junction shows a germline mismatch at one end, possibly a read error. The V and J genes are TRBV9 and TRBJ2-3, with D unclear. The CDR3 covers 14 residues. CDR1 is SGDLS, CDR2 YYNGEE, per germline. The CDR3, as DNA: TGTGCCAGCAGCGTAGGCGGTAGCACAGATGCGCAGTATTTT. Protein: CASSVGGSTDAQYF.

The chain recombines TRBV20-1 with TRBJ2-5, with 10 bases matching TRBD2. CDR1 is DFQATT and CDR2 is SNEGSKA in the germline V gene (reference sequence). The CDR3 is 14 amino acids. Unmatched junction bases numbered 6, after V lost 7 bases and J lost 1 base. The CDR3 DNA reads as TGCAGTGTCCCACTAGCGGGGCTCCAAGAGACCCAGTACTTC. This gives the protein CSVPLAGLQETQYF.

On this clonotype itself: A much larger clone sits a single nucleotide away, making a read error possible. V and J are TRBV27 and TRBJ2-5; possible D gene TRBD1, 7 bases. CDR1 and CDR2 (germline): MNHEY, SMNVEV (reference sequence). There are 15 residues in the CDR3. The V gene lost 6 bases and the J gene lost 4 bases, with 18 bases spanning the gap. This CDR3 reads CASSNIGTAGETQYF. The CDR3 DNA reads TGTGCCAGCAGCAATATCGGGACAGCGGGAGAGACCCAGTACTTC.

This clonotype was seen a handful of times. The chain uses TRBV4-3 and TRBJ2-2; D might be TRBD2 (6 bases). With 0 bases removed from V and 2 bases from J, the gap between germline ends came to 13 bases. Germline-derived CDR1 and CDR2 are LGHNA and YSLEER. The CDR3 is 17 residues long. Here the CDR3 reads CASSQDIRGVNTGELFF. As DNA, the CDR3 is TGCGCCAGCAGCCAAGATATCCGCGGGGTCAACACCGGGGAGCTGTTTTTT.

There are a few counts of this clonotype. This chain uses TRBV20-1 with TRBJ2-3, with 7 bases identical to TRBD2. The V and J ends lost 3 bases and 5 bases, in that order; junction bases with no gene match: 8. The CDR3 consists of 14 residues. Germline CDR1 and CDR2: DFQATT and SNEGSKA (reference sequence). The CDR3 here is CSASNGWGGDTQYF. In DNA form, the CDR3 reads TGCAGTGCTAGCAACGGGTGGGGGGGAGATACGCAGTATTTT.

CDR3 coding DNA: TGCGCCAGCAGCCAAGGTTACGGGGGCACAGATACGCAGTATTTT. Its protein is CASSQGYGGTDTQYF. V and J are TRBV4-3 and TRBJ2-3, with a tentative D call TRBD2 (5 bases). The CDR3 is made up of 15 amino acids. V was clipped by 1 base and J by 1 base, with 9 bases between them. CDR1 and CDR2 from the germline V gene are LGHNA and YSLEER.

This clonotype is medium-sized (0.01 to 0.1%). The V call is TRBV24-1, the J call TRBJ1-5, with 8 bases matching TRBD1. The CDR3 extends over 15 amino acids. CDR1 and CDR2 from the germline V gene are KGHDR and SFDVKD. With 4 bases clipped from V and 6 bases from J, the junction kept 7 bases outside the gene matches. This CDR3 reads CATSETTGGTQPQHF. The CDR3 DNA sequence: TGTGCCACCAGTGAAACTACAGGGGGAACTCAGCCCCAGCATTTT.

This clonotype was detected ten times or more. The chain carries TRBV20-1 and TRBJ1-5; possible D gene TRBD1, 5 bases. The V end lost 1 base, the J end lost 5 bases, and 15 bases lay between the germline ends. This CDR3 has 15 amino acids. CDR1 is DFQATT and CDR2 is SNEGSKA in the germline V gene (reference sequence). The CDR3 loop reads CSARGGSRYHQPQHF. In DNA form, the CDR3 reads TGCAGTGCTAGAGGGGGCAGTCGTTATCATCAGCCCCAGCATTTT.

This clonotype was detected many times. The rearrangement links TRBV29-1 to TRBJ2-4, with D unclear. This CDR3 has 13 amino acids. Deletions cut 1 base from V and 0 bases from J, with 4 bases between. Germline V gene data show CDR1 as SQVTM and CDR2 as ANQGSEA. This CDR3 reads CSVEGLAKNIQYF. The DNA of the CDR3 is TGCAGCGTTGAAGGTCTAGCCAAAAACATTCAGTACTTC. Drawing the rest from reference TRBV29-1 and TRBJ2-4, the complete variable domain is SAVISQKPSRDICQRGTSLTIQCQVDSQVTMMFWYRQQPGQSLTLIATANQGSEATYESGFVIDKFPISRPNLTFSTLTVSNMSPEDSSIYLCSVEGLAKNIQYFGAGTRLSVL.

The chain employs TRBV5-1 and TRBJ1-2; a weak D match, TRBD1 (5 bases). There are 18 residues in the CDR3. Trimming took off 4 bases at V and 5 bases at J, with 27 bases between the two ends. Germline V CDR1 and CDR2: SGHRS, YFSETQ. The CDR3 bases are TGCGCCAGCAGCCGAGCGGGACCTGGGGCGATTACGGAATATGGCTACACCTTC. Translated, it gives CASSRAGPGAITEYGYTF.

In its sample, this clonotype was seen many times. The gene calls are TRBV5-1 and TRBJ1-2, with D perhaps TRBD1 (6 bases). The germline gives CDR1 SGHRS, CDR2 YFSETQ. The CDR3 has 15 residues. V lost 4 bases to trimming and J lost 0 bases, with 13 bases between them. CDR3 bases: TGCGCCAGCAGCGTGGACAGCTATTCTAACTATGGCTACACCTTC. Protein sequence: CASSVDSYSNYGYTF. The whole variable domain, filled in from reference TRBV5-1 and TRBJ1-2, reads KAGVTQTPRYLIKTRGQQVTLSCSPISGHRSVSWYQQTPGQGLQFLFEYFSETQRNKGNFPGRFSGRQFSNSRSEMNVSTLELGDSALYLCASSVDSYSNYGYTFGSGTRLTVV.